This T cell receptor beta chain was profiled in a study of early T cells in non-severe SARS-CoV-2 infection. V trimming: 4 bases; J trimming: 3 bases; junction bases outside the gene matches: 15. Germline CDR1 and CDR2: SGHTA and FQGNSA. This CDR3 has 18 residues. MiXCR was run by TCRdb on the 5' RACE reads, yielding one entry per CDR3 protein. Of 45,000 to 55,000 distinct CDR3 sequences in the sample, around 6.9% are singletons; the top ten hold roughly 2.8%. The sample holds many counts of this clonotype. The specimen was whole blood, collected at baseline. The sequence was obtained from an adult who was a healthcare worker with PCR-confirmed SARS-CoV-2 infection or an uninfected control (not recorded which). V is TRBV7-2 and J is TRBJ1-2, with TRBD1 matching 9 bases. The CDR3 sequence is CASSSTPGQGRLDYGYTF. CDR3 coding DNA: TGTGCCAGCAGCTCCACACCGGGACAGGGCCGCCTAGACTATGGCTACACCTTC.